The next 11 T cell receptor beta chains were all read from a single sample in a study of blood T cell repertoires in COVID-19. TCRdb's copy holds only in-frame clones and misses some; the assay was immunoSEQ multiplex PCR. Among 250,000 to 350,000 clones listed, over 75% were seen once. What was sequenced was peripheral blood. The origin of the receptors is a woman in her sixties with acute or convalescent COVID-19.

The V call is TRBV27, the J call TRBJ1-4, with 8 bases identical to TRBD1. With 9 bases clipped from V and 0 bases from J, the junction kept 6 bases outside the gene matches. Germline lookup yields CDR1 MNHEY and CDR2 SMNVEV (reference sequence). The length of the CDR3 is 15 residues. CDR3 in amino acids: CASKDRVATNEKLFF. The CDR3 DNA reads TGTGCCAGTAAGGACAGGGTTGCAACTAATGAAAAACTGTTTTTT.

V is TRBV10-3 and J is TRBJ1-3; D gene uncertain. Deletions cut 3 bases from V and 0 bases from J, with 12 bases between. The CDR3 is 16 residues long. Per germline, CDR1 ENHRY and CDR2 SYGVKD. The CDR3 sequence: CAISEASGNSGNTIYF. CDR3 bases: TGTGCCATCAGTGAAGCCTCCGGGAACTCTGGAAACACCATATATTTT.

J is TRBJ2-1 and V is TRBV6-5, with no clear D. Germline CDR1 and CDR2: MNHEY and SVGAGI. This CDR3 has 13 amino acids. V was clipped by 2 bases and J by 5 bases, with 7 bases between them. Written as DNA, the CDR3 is TGTGCCAGCAGTTACAACAGAGACAATGAGCAGTTCTTC. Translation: CASSYNRDNEQFF.

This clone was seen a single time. The CDR3: CASSEGGRRTHQPQHF. The CDR3 region has the DNA TGTGCCAGCAGTGAAGGGGGGAGGAGGACACACCAGCCCCAGCATTTT. The chain joins TRBV2 to TRBJ1-5; a weak D match, TRBD1 (5 bases). V lost 1 base to trimming and J lost 7 bases, with 17 bases between them. The CDR3 sequence is 16 residues long. CDR1 SNHLY and CDR2 FYNNEI come from the germline V gene.

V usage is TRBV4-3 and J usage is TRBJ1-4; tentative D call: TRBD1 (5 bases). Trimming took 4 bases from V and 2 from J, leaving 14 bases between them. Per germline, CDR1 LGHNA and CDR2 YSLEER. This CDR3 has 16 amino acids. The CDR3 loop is CASSPTGGRTNEKLFF. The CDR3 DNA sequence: TGCGCCAGCAGCCCGACGGGGGGGAGGACTAATGAAAAACTGTTTTTT.

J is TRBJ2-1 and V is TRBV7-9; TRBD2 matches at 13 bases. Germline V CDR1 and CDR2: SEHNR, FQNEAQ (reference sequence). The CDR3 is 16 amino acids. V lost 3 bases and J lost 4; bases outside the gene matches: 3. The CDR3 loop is CASSLWTSGRYNEQFF. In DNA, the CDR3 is TGTGCCAGCAGCTTGTGGACTAGCGGGAGATACAATGAGCAGTTCTTC. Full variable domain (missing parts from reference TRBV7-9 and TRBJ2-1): DTGVSQNPRHKITKRGQNVTFRCDPISEHNRLYWYRQTLGQGPEFLTYFQNEAQLEKSRLLSDRFSAERPKGSFSTLEIQRTEQGDSAMYLCASSLWTSGRYNEQFFGPGTRLTVL.

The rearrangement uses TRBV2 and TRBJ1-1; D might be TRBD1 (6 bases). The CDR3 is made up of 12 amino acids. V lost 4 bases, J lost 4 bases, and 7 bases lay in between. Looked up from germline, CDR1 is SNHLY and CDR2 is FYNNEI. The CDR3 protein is CASSGQATEAFF. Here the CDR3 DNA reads TGTGCCAGCAGTGGACAGGCCACTGAAGCTTTCTTT.

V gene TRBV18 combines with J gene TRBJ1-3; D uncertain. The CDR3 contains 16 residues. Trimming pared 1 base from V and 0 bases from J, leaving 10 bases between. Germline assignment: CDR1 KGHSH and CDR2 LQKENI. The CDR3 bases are TGTGCCAGCTCACCACGAACACAAGACTCTGGAAACACCATATATTTT. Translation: CASSPRTQDSGNTIYF.

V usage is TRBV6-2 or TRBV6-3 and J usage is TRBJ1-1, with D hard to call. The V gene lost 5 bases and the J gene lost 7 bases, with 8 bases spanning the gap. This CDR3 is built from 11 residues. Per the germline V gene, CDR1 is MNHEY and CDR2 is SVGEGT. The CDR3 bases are TGTGCCAGCAGTAGTTCGAGTGAAGCTTTCTTT. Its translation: CASSSSSEAFF.

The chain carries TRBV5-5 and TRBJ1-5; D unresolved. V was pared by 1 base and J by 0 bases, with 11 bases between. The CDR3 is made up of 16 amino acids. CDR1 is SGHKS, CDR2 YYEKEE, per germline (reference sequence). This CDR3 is CASSLLVQASNQPQHF. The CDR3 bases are TGTGCCAGCAGCTTGCTCGTCCAGGCTAGCAATCAGCCCCAGCATTTT. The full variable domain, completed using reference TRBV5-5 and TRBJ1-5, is DAGVTQSPTHLIKTRGQQVTLRCSPISGHKSVSWYQQVLGQGPQFIFQYYEKEERGRGNFPDRFSARQFPNYSSELNVNALLLGDSALYLCASSLLVQASNQPQHFGDGTRLSIL.

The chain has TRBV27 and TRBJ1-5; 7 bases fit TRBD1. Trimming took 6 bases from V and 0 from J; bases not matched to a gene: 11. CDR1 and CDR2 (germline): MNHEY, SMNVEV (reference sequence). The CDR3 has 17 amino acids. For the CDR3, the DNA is TGTGCCAGCAGAATAGCTGGACAGGACTATAGCAATCAGCCCCAGCATTTT. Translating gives CASRIAGQDYSNQPQHF.